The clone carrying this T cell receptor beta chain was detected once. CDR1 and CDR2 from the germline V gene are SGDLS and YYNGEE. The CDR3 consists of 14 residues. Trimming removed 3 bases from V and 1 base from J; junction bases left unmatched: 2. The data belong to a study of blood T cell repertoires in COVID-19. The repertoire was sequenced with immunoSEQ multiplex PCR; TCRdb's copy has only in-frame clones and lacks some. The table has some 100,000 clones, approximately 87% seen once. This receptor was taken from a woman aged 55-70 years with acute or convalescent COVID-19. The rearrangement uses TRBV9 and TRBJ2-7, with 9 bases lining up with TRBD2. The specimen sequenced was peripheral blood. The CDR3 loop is CASSALAGSYEQYF. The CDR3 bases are TGTGCCAGCAGCGCACTAGCGGGTTCCTACGAGCAGTACTTC. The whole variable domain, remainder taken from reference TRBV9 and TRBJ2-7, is DSGVTQTPKHLITATGQRVTLRCSPRSGDLSVYWYQQSLDQGLQFLIQYYNGEERAKGNILERFSAQQFPDLHSELNLSSLELGDSALYFCASSALAGSYEQYFGPGTRLTVT.